The present T cell receptor (beta chain) was sequenced within a study of T cell responses to AZD1222 COVID-19 vaccine. About the study: Recipients boosted at about 4 weeks or about 12 weeks are pooled.

Clones were sequenced by immunoSEQ multiplex PCR, and TCRdb holds only the in-frame ones, with some missing. The repertoire holds some 120,000 clones, with roughly 90% as singletons. The CDR3 contains 14 residues. The source is an adult in good health. The sample here was peripheral blood, taken on day 0 of AZD1222 vaccination. The rearrangement joins TRBV21-1 to TRBJ1-1. TRBV21-1 is reported as a pseudogene. Here the CDR3 DNA reads TGTGCCAGCAGGATTCGGGTTGTGAACACTGAAGCTTTCTTT. Translation gives CASRIRVVNTEAFF.